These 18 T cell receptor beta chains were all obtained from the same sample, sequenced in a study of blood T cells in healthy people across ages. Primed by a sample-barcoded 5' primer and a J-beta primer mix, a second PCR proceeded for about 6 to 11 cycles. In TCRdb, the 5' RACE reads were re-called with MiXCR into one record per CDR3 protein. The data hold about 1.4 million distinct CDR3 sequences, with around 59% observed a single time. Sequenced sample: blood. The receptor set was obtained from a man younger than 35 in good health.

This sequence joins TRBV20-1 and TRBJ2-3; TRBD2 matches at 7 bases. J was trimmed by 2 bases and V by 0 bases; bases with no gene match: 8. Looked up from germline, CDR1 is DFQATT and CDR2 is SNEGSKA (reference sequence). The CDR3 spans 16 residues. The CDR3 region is CSARDYSGGPTDTQYF. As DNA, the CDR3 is TGCAGTGCTAGAGATTACTCGGGAGGACCCACAGATACGCAGTATTTT.

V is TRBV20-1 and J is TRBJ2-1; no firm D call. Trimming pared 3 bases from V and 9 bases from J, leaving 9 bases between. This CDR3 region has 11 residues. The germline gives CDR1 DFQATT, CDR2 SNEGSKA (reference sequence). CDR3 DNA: TGCAGTGCTAGGGCCGGTTTTGAGCAGTTCTTC. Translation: CSARAGFEQFF.

The CDR3 reads CASSQTQGLYGYTF. As DNA, the CDR3 is TGCGCCAGCAGCCAGACACAGGGGCTCTATGGCTACACCTTC. The chain recombines TRBV4-3 with TRBJ1-2, with 7 bases lining up with TRBD1. Germline assignment: CDR1 LGHNA and CDR2 YSLEER. This CDR3 is built from 14 residues. V lost 3 bases and J lost 4; bases outside the gene matches: 5.

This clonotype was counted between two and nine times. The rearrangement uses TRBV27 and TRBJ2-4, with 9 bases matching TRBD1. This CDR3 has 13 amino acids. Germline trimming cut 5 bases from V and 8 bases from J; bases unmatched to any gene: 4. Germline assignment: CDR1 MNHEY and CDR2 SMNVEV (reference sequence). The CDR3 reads CASSIQGADIQYF. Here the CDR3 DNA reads TGTGCCAGCAGTATACAGGGGGCGGACATTCAGTACTTC.

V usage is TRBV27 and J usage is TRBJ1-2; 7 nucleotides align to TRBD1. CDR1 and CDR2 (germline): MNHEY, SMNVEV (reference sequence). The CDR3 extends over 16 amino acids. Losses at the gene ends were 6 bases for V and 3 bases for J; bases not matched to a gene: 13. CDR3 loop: CASRPSTGAAYYGYTF. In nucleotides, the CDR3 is TGTGCCAGCAGACCGAGCACAGGGGCCGCCTACTATGGCTACACCTTC.

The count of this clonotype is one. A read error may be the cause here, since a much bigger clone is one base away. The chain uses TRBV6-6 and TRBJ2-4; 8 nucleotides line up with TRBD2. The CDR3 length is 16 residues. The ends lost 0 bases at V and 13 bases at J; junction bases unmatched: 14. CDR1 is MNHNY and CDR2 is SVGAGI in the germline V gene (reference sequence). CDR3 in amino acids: CASSYSTSANSYKQYF. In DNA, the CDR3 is TGTGCCAGCAGTTACTCGACTAGCGCGAATTCCTACAAGCAGTACTTC.

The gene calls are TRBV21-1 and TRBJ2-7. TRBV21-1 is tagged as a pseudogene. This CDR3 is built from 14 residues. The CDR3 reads CASSKDHGSYEQYF. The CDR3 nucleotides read TGTGCCAGCAGCAAAGATCACGGCTCCTACGAACAGTACTTC.

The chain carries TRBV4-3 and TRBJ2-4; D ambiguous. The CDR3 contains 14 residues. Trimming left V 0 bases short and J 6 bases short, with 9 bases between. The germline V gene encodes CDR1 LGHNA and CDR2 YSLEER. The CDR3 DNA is TGCGCCAGCAGCCAAGATATAGGCGTAAACATTCAGTACTTC. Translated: CASSQDIGVNIQYF.

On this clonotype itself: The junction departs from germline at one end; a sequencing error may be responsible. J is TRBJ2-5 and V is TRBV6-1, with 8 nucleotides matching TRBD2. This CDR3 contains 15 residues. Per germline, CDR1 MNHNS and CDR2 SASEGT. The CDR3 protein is CVSSGGGLFVETQYF. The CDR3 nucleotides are TGTGTCAGCAGTGGCGGGGGGCTCTTTGTGGAGACCCAGTACTTC.

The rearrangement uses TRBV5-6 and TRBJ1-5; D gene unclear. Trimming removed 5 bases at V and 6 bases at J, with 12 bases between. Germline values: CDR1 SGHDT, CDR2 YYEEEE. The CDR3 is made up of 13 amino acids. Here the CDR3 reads CASSFGTRQPQHF. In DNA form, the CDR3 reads TGTGCCAGCAGTTTTGGAACCCGTCAGCCCCAGCATTTT.

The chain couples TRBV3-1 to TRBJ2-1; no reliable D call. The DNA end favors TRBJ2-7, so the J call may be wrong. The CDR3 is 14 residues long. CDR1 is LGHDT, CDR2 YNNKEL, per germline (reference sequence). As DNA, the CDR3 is TGTGCCAGCAGCCAAGATGTAGCCTACAATGAGCAGTACTTC. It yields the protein CASSQDVAYNEQYF.

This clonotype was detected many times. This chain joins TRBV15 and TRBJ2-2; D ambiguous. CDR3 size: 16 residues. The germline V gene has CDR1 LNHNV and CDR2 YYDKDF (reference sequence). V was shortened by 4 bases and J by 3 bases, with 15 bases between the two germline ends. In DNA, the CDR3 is TGTGCCACCAGCACCCCACCGGGCTATGACACCGGGGAGCTGTTTTTT. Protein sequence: CATSTPPGYDTGELFF.

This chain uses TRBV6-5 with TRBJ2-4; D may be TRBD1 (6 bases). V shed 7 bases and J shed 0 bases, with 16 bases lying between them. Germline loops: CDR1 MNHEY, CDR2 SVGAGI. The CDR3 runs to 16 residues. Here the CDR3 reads CASIARGDLAKNIQYF. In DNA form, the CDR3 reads TGTGCCAGCATCGCCAGGGGCGACTTAGCCAAAAACATTCAGTACTTC.

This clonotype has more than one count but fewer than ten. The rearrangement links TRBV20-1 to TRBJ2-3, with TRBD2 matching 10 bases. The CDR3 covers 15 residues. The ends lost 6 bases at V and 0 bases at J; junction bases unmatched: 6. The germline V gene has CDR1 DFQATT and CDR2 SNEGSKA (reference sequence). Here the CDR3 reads CSAEEREGSTDTQYF. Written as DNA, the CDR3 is TGCAGTGCAGAGGAGCGGGAGGGAAGCACAGATACGCAGTATTTT.

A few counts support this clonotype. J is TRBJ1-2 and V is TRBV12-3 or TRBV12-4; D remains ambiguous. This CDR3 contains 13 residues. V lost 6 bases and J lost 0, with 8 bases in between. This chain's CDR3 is CASSSGANYGYTF. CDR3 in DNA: TGTGCCAGCAGCTCAGGAGCTAACTATGGCTACACCTTC.

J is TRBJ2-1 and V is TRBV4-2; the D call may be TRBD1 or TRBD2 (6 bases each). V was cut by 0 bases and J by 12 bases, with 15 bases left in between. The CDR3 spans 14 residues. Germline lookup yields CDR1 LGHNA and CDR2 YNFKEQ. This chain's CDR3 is CASSQEELSGAQFF. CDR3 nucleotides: TGTGCCAGCAGCCAAGAAGAGCTCTCGGGGGCGCAGTTCTTC.

CDR3 in amino acids: CASSLVGQVTDTQYF. The CDR3 coding sequence is TGCGCCAGCAGCTTGGTCGGGCAGGTAACAGATACGCAGTATTTT. This chain connects TRBV5-1 to TRBJ2-3; no reliable D call. The CDR3 sequence is 15 residues long. Germline V gene sequence: CDR1 SGHRS, CDR2 YFSETQ. Trimming took off 0 bases at V and 3 bases at J, with 11 bases between the two ends.

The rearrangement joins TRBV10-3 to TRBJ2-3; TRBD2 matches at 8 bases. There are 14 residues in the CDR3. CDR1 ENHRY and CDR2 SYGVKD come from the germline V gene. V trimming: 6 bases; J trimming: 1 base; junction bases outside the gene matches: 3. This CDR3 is CAIRKTSGTDTQYF. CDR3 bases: TGTGCCATCAGGAAGACTAGCGGCACAGATACGCAGTATTTT.